The present TCR beta chain was sequenced within a study of cytomegalovirus exposure and HLA in healthy donors. Looked up from germline, CDR1 is LGHNA and CDR2 is YSLEER. Trimming cost V 1 base and J 3 bases, with 15 bases left between them. The CDR3 extends over 16 amino acids. The PCR contained 60 Vbeta and 13 Jbeta primers. Produced via immunoSEQ multiplex PCR; TCRdb's table is partial and in-frame only. The sample holds 150,000 to 200,000 clones, around 77% seen once. This clone was picked up a small number of times. Sequencing was performed on PBMCs. The V gene is TRBV4-3, the J gene TRBJ1-2; a possible D gene is TRBD1 (5 bases). This TCR was recovered from a woman aged 25-40 years in good health and CMV-seronegative. The CDR3 DNA is TGCGCCAGCAGCCAAGTCATGAGGGGACTGCACTATGGCTACACCTTC. Amino acid sequence: CASSQVMRGLHYGYTF.